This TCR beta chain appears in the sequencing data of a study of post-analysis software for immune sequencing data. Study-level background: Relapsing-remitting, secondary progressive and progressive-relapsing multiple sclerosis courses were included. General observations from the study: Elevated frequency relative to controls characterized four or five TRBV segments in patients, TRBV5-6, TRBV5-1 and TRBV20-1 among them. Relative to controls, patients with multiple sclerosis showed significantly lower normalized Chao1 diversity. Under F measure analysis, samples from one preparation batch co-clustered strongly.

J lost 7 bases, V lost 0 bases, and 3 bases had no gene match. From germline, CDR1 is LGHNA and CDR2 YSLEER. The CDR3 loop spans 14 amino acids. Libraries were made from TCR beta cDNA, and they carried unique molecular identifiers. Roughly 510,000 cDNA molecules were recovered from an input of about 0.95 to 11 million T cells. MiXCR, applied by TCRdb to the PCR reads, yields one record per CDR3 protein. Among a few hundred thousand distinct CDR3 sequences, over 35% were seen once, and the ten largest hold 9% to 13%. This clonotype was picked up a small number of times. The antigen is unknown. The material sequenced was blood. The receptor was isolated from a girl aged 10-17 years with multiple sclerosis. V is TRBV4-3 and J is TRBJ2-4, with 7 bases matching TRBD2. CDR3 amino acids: CASSQEGGVNIQYF. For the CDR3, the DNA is TGCGCCAGCAGCCAAGAGGGGGGGGTTAACATTCAGTACTTC.